This TCR beta chain was profiled in a study of T cell repertoires in cytomegalovirus infection. In the study overall: Used in the study were CMV epitopes, some recently identified and HLA-C-restricted, others well-studied and HLA-B-restricted. Public TCR beta signatures provided an indication of both CMV infection and a matching HLA type.

CDR1 and CDR2 from the germline V gene are KGHDR and SFDVKD. The CDR3 has 14 amino acids. Trimming left V 2 bases short and J 0 bases short, with 4 bases between. Whole-study findings and limits: Carriage of CMV together with the relevant HLA was identifiable through cumulative public TCR beta family frequency. Within the response measured ex vivo, HLA-C-restricted CMV-specific TCR beta clonotypes were dominant.

In TCRdb, the reads were re-called with MiXCR into one record per CDR3 protein. The sample contains around 900,000 distinct CDR3 sequences, more than 25% of which appear only once. Note on this clonotype: Antigen unknown.

The chain recombines TRBV24-1 with TRBJ1-5; D gene ambiguous. The sequencing here drew on cultured CD8+ T cells from PBMCs, taken from culture after CMV antigen stimulation. This receptor was taken from a human donor in good health (CMV status not recorded). Some clones in this sample may be carry-over from other donors' samples. The CDR3 DNA reads as TGTGCCACCAGTGATTCCAGTAGCAATCAGCCCCAGCATTTT. Protein product: CATSDSSSNQPQHF.